This TCR beta chain was captured in a study of T cell responses to AZD1222 COVID-19 vaccine. Points from the study as a whole: Baseline seropositivity occurred in only six AZD1222 recipients.

On this clone itself: The antigen remains unidentified.

Assay used: immunoSEQ multiplex PCR; TCRdb lists only in-frame clones, some missing. Seen in this sample are under 150,000 clones; the ten most common clones hold about 2%. Germline V gene lookup returns CDR1 LGHDT and CDR2 YNNKEL (reference sequence). J was trimmed by 0 bases and V by 0 bases; bases with no gene match: 5. The length of the CDR3 is 17 residues. The TCR comes from an adult in good health. Sequencing was performed on peripheral blood. The chain carries TRBV3-1 (or the pseudogene TRBV3-2) and TRBJ1-3; 7 positions match TRBD1. The CDR3 here is CASSQENRGYSGNTIYF. In DNA form, the CDR3 reads TGTGCCAGCAGCCAAGAAAACAGGGGATACTCTGGAAACACCATATATTTT.